This is a list of T cell receptor beta chains from one sample in a study of T cells after posttransplantation cyclophosphamide. TCRdb's copy holds only in-frame clones and misses some; the assay was immunoSEQ multiplex PCR. This sample has over 4,500 clones; around 79% occur once, and the top ten carry 20% to 30%. The starting material was PBMCs, obtained after an allogeneic stem cell transplant with a calcineurin inhibitor and methotrexate. Receptor source: a male patient aged 35-50 years who received an allogeneic stem cell transplant from an unrelated donor, was CMV-positive, and had chronic GVHD only. Some T cells may be transferred from the graft donor. CDR3s include the opening cysteine and the closing phenylalanine or tryptophan. D genes are given only for firm matches. Not all rows give a size; the values are once, few, many and, for expanded clones, a class.

CDR3: CASSEIETGGYGYTF
DNA: TGTGCCAGCAGTGAAATTGAGACAGGGGGCTATGGCTACACCTTC
J: TRBJ1-2
size: .
V: TRBV6-1
D: TRBD1

CDR3: CASTEVPTGQKTQYF
DNA: TGTGCCAGCACCGAGGTCCCGACAGGACAGAAGACCCAGTACTTC
J: TRBJ2-5
size: medium-sized
V: TRBV7-9
D: .

CDR3: CASSLGLAGGMSSYEQYF
DNA: TGTGCCAGCAGCCTGGGACTAGCGGGGGGGATGAGCTCCTACGAGCAGTACTTC
J: TRBJ2-7
size: .
V: TRBV13
D: TRBD2

CDR3: CASSDQQGTGPEAFF
DNA: TGTGCCAGCAGCGACCAACAGGGGACAGGGCCTGAAGCTTTCTTT
J: TRBJ1-1
size: .
V: TRBV9
D: TRBD1

CDR3: CASSPEAQTNEKLFF
DNA: TGCGCCAGCAGCCCGGAGGCACAGACTAATGAAAAACTGTTTTTT
J: TRBJ1-4
size: few
V: TRBV5-1
D: .

CDR3: CASSLVISYTDTQYF
DNA: TGTGCCAGCAGCCTTGTAATTTCCTACACAGATACGCAGTATTTT
J: TRBJ2-3
size: .
V: TRBV7-9
D: .

CDR3: CASSQDNVDRGEQFF
DNA: TGCGCCAGCAGCCAAGATAACGTGGACAGGGGTGAGCAGTTCTTC
J: TRBJ2-1
size: .
V: TRBV4-3
D: TRBD1

CDR3: CASSFSGGDWAYEQYF
DNA: TGTGCCAGCAGCTTTAGTGGGGGGGACTGGGCCTACGAGCAGTACTTC
J: TRBJ2-7
size: once
V: TRBV7-6
D: TRBD2

CDR3: CASSLGTEHTDTQYF
DNA: TGTGCCAGTAGTCTAGGGACAGAACACACAGATACGCAGTATTTT
J: TRBJ2-3
size: .
V: TRBV19
D: TRBD1

CDR3: CASSTQSRGHLHSGNTIYF
DNA: TGTGCCAGCAGTACCCAATCCCGGGGACACCTTCACTCTGGAAACACCATATATTTT
J: TRBJ1-3
size: .
V: TRBV2
D: .

CDR3: CASSPGGSQPQHF
DNA: TGTGCCAGCAGCCCCGGGGGGAGTCAGCCCCAGCATTTT
J: TRBJ1-5
size: large
V: TRBV7-6
D: .

CDR3: CASSFTLQGAVGYTF
DNA: TGTGCCAGCAGCTTCACGTTACAGGGGGCAGTTGGCTACACCTTC
J: TRBJ1-2
size: once
V: TRBV5-6
D: TRBD1

CDR3: CASSYRQGDGYTF
DNA: TGCGCCAGCAGCTATCGGCAGGGGGATGGCTACACCTTC
J: TRBJ1-2
size: .
V: TRBV4-3
D: TRBD1

CDR3: CAKTGGTEAFF
DNA: TGTGCCAAGACAGGGGGCACTGAAGCTTTCTTT
J: TRBJ1-1
size: few
V: TRBV2
D: TRBD1

CDR3: CASSRMPGTNTEAFF
DNA: TGCGCCAGCAGCCGCATGCCGGGGACTAACACTGAAGCTTTCTTT
J: TRBJ1-1
size: .
V: TRBV4-3
D: .

CDR3: CASSRRSTGYANQPQHF
DNA: TGTGCCAGCAGTCGTAGGTCCACAGGGTACGCCAATCAGCCCCAGCATTTT
J: TRBJ1-5
size: .
V: TRBV27
D: .

CDR3: CASSIGAVGELFF
DNA: TGTGCCAGCAGTATTGGGGCGGTCGGGGAGCTGTTTTTT
J: TRBJ2-2
size: .
V: TRBV6-5
D: .

CDR3: CASSIGFTEAFF
DNA: TGTGCCAGTAGTATCGGTTTCACTGAAGCTTTCTTT
J: TRBJ1-1
size: few
V: TRBV19
D: .

CDR3: CASSQDGSGYTF
DNA: TGTGCCAGCAGCCAAGATGGCTCTGGCTACACCTTC
J: TRBJ1-2
size: .
V: TRBV4-2
D: .

CDR3: CASSWERDRGRRRHGYTF
DNA: TGTGCCAGCAGCTGGGAGAGAGACAGGGGGCGAAGACGTCATGGCTACACCTTC
J: TRBJ1-2
size: .
V: TRBV5-6
D: TRBD1

CDR3: CSVIPGLAGGREQYF
DNA: TGCAGCGTCATACCGGGACTAGCGGGGGGGAGGGAGCAGTACTTC
J: TRBJ2-7
size: .
V: TRBV29-1
D: TRBD2

CDR3: CASSLAERGASREQYF
DNA: TGTGCCAGCAGCTTGGCTGAGCGGGGGGCGAGTAGAGAGCAGTACTTC
J: TRBJ2-7
size: .
V: TRBV5-6
D: TRBD2

CDR3: CASTARGTVTYEQYF
DNA: TGTGCCAGCACCGCTCGCGGGACTGTAACCTACGAGCAGTACTTC
J: TRBJ2-7
size: .
V: TRBV6-5
D: .

CDR3: CASSLSAGGNTEAFF
DNA: TGTGCCAGCAGCTTAAGTGCAGGGGGGAACACTGAAGCTTTCTTT
J: TRBJ1-1
size: .
V: TRBV7-9
D: TRBD1

CDR3: CASSLVTDWSYTF
DNA: TGTGCCAGCAGCTTGGTCACGGACTGGAGCTACACCTTC
J: TRBJ1-2
size: .
V: TRBV5-4
D: .

CDR3: CASSLAQGVGVGYTF
DNA: TGTGCCAGCAGCTTAGCGCAGGGGGTGGGAGTCGGCTACACCTTC
J: TRBJ1-2
size: .
V: TRBV7-2
D: TRBD1

CDR3: CASSPGNEQFF
DNA: TGTGCCAGCAGTCCCGGGAATGAGCAGTTCTTC
J: TRBJ2-1
size: .
V: TRBV6-5
D: .

CDR3: CASSLDLPLAKNIQYF
DNA: TGCGCCAGCAGCTTGGACTTACCCCTGGCCAAAAACATTCAGTACTTC
J: TRBJ2-4
size: .
V: TRBV5-1
D: .

CDR3: CASSLSLGQGARDEQFF
DNA: TGTGCCAGCAGCTTATCGCTCGGACAGGGGGCGCGGGATGAGCAGTTCTTC
J: TRBJ2-1
size: .
V: TRBV7-3
D: TRBD1

CDR3: CASSPTPRLALTYEQYF
DNA: TGTGCCAGCAGCCCCACCCCCCGACTAGCGCTTACCTACGAGCAGTACTTC
J: TRBJ2-7
size: .
V: TRBV7-2
D: TRBD2

CDR3: CASSPYRFSYNEQFF
DNA: TGCGCCAGCAGCCCGTACAGGTTTTCCTACAATGAGCAGTTCTTC
J: TRBJ2-1
size: .
V: TRBV5-1
D: .

CDR3: CASSDFGGMNQPQHF
DNA: TGTGCCAGCAGTGATTTTGGGGGGATGAATCAGCCCCAGCATTTT
J: TRBJ1-5
size: once
V: TRBV2
D: .

CDR3: CASSWGTGDNYGYTF
DNA: TGTGCCAGCAGCTGGGGGACAGGGGACAACTATGGCTACACCTTC
J: TRBJ1-2
size: once
V: TRBV5-6
D: TRBD1

CDR3: CASSLGRGYGYTF
DNA: TGTGCCAGTAGTCTCGGACGGGGCTATGGCTACACCTTC
J: TRBJ1-2
size: few
V: TRBV19
D: .

CDR3: CATSRGAGQNTGELFF
DNA: TGTGCCACCAGCAGAGGGGCAGGACAGAACACCGGGGAGCTGTTTTTT
J: TRBJ2-2
size: .
V: TRBV15
D: .

CDR3: CASAGQSNTEAFF
DNA: TGTGCCAGCGCGGGACAGTCGAACACTGAAGCTTTCTTT
J: TRBJ1-1
size: .
V: TRBV18
D: TRBD1

CDR3: CASRWTGGGNTEAFF
DNA: TGTGCCAGCAGGTGGACAGGGGGTGGGAACACTGAAGCTTTCTTT
J: TRBJ1-1
size: .
V: TRBV6-1
D: TRBD1

CDR3: CASSFSGLAAVHEQYF
DNA: TGTGCCAGCAGTTTCTCTGGACTAGCGGCAGTCCACGAGCAGTACTTC
J: TRBJ2-7
size: once
V: TRBV27
D: TRBD2

CDR3: CASSVDSLSYEQYF
DNA: TGTGCCAGCAGCGTAGACTCCCTCTCCTACGAGCAGTACTTC
J: TRBJ2-7
size: .
V: TRBV9
D: .

CDR3: CASSLRDRVTDTQYF
DNA: TGTGCCAGCAGCCTCCGGGACAGGGTGACAGATACGCAGTATTTT
J: TRBJ2-3
size: .
V: TRBV4-2
D: TRBD1

CDR3: CASSYSSQVPRNQHF
DNA: TGTGCCAGCAGTTACTCGTCCCAGGTTCCCCGTAATCAGCATTTT
J: TRBJ1-5
size: once
V: TRBV6-6
D: .

CDR3: CASSWDRERYGGTEAFF
DNA: TGCGCCAGCAGTTGGGACAGGGAACGGTATGGGGGCACTGAAGCTTTCTTT
J: TRBJ1-1
size: large
V: TRBV10-1
D: TRBD1

CDR3: CASSERGGSNTEAFF
DNA: TGTGCCAGCAGTGAACGAGGGGGCTCAAACACTGAAGCTTTCTTT
J: TRBJ1-1
size: few
V: TRBV6-1
D: TRBD1

CDR3: CASAKAGGTDTQYF
DNA: TGTGCCAGCGCAAAAGCGGGAGGGACAGATACGCAGTATTTT
J: TRBJ2-3
size: few
V: TRBV10-3
D: TRBD2

CDR3: CASSGGTGQSSGNTIYF
DNA: TGCGCCAGCAGCGGAGGGACAGGGCAGAGCTCTGGAAACACCATATATTTT
J: TRBJ1-3
size: medium-sized
V: TRBV5-1
D: TRBD1

CDR3: CASSPWGGQNQPQHF
DNA: TGTGCCAGCAGTCCTTGGGGGGGGCAGAATCAGCCCCAGCATTTT
J: TRBJ1-5
size: .
V: TRBV27
D: .

CDR3: CASSREHEQYF
DNA: TGTGCCAGCTCACGCGAACACGAGCAGTACTTC
J: TRBJ2-7
size: once
V: TRBV18
D: .

CDR3: CASRGTVNTEAFF
DNA: TGCGCCAGCAGGGGGACAGTGAACACTGAAGCTTTCTTT
J: TRBJ1-1
size: .
V: TRBV5-1
D: TRBD1

CDR3: CASSLVPGINSYEQYF
DNA: TGTGCCAGCAGCTTAGTCCCGGGAATCAACTCCTACGAGCAGTACTTC
J: TRBJ2-7
size: .
V: TRBV5-6
D: .

CDR3: CASRLGAGNSNQPQHF
DNA: TGTGCCAGCAGATTAGGGGCAGGGAATAGCAATCAGCCCCAGCATTTT
J: TRBJ1-5
size: .
V: TRBV7-8
D: .

CDR3: CASSVGGSNTQYF
DNA: TGTGCCAGCAGCGTAGGGGGCTCGAATACGCAGTATTTT
J: TRBJ2-3
size: .
V: TRBV7-6
D: TRBD1